These 9 T cell receptor beta chains originate from one sample sequenced in a study of shared clonotypes between healthy human individuals (dated by TCRdb to 2019 to 2021). The library was obtained by the immunoSEQ multiplex PCR assay. The immuneACCESS repertoire file appears here via TCRdb, limited to in-frame rearrangements. These files lack a portion of the clones; in checked studies, under half of the deficit traces to unresolved V genes, and the cause of the others is not known. The sample table holds approximately 460,000 clones, of which about 74% were seen once. The leading ten clones occupy 12% of the sample. Sequencing was done on a sample of PBMCs. These TCRs come from a woman aged 40 to 50 in good health. Some clones in this sample may be carry-over from other donors' samples.

The gene calls are TRBV6-5 and TRBJ2-5, with a tentative D call TRBD2 (5 bases). The germline V gene encodes CDR1 MNHEY and CDR2 SVGAGI. The CDR3 has 15 residues. V was shortened by 6 bases and J by 1 base, with 15 bases between the two germline ends. The CDR3 bases are TGTGCCAGCAGACGGGATCTAGGGTTCCAAGAGACCCAGTACTTC. Its protein is CASRRDLGFQETQYF.

This sequence joins TRBV7-2 and TRBJ2-1; 12 nucleotides match TRBD2. Germline V CDR1 and CDR2: SGHTA, FQGNSA. V dropped 1 base and J dropped 9; count of bases not matched to a gene: 7. The CDR3 totals 16 residues. This CDR3 is CASSLGLAGVQGEQFF. CDR3 in DNA: TGTGCCAGCAGCTTAGGACTAGCGGGAGTGCAGGGTGAGCAGTTCTTC.

As for this clone: A far larger clone is off by one base, so a read error is likely. The V gene is TRBV4-1, the J gene TRBJ1-4; D possibly corresponds to TRBD1 (6 bases). Per germline, CDR1 MGHRA and CDR2 YSYEKL. V lost 2 bases and J 4 bases, leaving 11 bases between the germline ends. This CDR3 is built from 15 residues. In DNA, the CDR3 is TGCGCCAGCAGCCAACAGGAGGGGGGTAATGAAAAACTGTTTTTT. Translated, it gives CASSQQEGGNEKLFF.

This clone occurred many times. V and J are TRBV2 and TRBJ2-7; 7 bases map to TRBD2. V was clipped by 8 bases and J by 5 bases; unmatched bases: 9. The CDR3 is 13 amino acids. Germline values: CDR1 SNHLY, CDR2 FYNNEI. For the CDR3, the DNA is TGTGCCAGCCGGGACTATTCGCGGAACGAGCAGTACTTC. It translates to CASRDYSRNEQYF.

The rearrangement links TRBV6-1 to TRBJ2-3; 7 nucleotides match TRBD2. Germline values: CDR1 MNHNS, CDR2 SASEGT. V shed 6 bases, J shed 1 base, and the junction held 4 bases outside the gene matches. The CDR3 is 14 amino acids. The CDR3 loop is CASRFSGRTDTQYF. The CDR3 DNA is TGTGCCAGCAGGTTTAGCGGGCGCACAGATACGCAGTATTTT.

The J gene is TRBJ2-7, the V gene TRBV6-6; tentative D call: TRBD2 (7 bases). This CDR3 is built from 14 residues. Germline loops: CDR1 MNHNY, CDR2 SVGAGI (reference sequence). Deletions cut 10 bases from V and 5 bases from J, with 21 bases between. CDR3 region: CATAGGGRLHEQYF. DNA of the CDR3: TGTGCCACCGCTGGGGGGGGCAGACTCCACGAGCAGTACTTC.

V gene TRBV2 combines with J gene TRBJ2-5, with TRBD2 as a possible D gene (5 bases). This CDR3 region has 12 residues. Trimming removed 8 bases from V and 2 bases from J, with 9 bases in between. The germline V gene encodes CDR1 SNHLY and CDR2 FYNNEI. The CDR3 DNA follows: TGTGCCAGCGATAGGGAGCAAGAGACCCAGTACTTC. Translating it yields CASDREQETQYF.

Notes on this clone: This sequence is one base from a far larger clone and is likely a read error. Other nucleotide sequences in the sample specify the same CDR3. The V and J genes are TRBV30 and TRBJ1-1; TRBD1 is a possible D gene (5 bases). Germline CDR1 and CDR2: GTSNPN and SVGIG (reference sequence). This CDR3 region has 11 residues. In nucleotides, the CDR3 is TGTGCCTGGAGGGACATGACTGAAGCTCTCTTT. Its translation: CAWRDMTEALF.

The V gene is TRBV10-3, the J gene TRBJ2-1, with 10 bases matching TRBD2. This CDR3 has 17 residues. Germline CDR1 is ENHRY and CDR2 is SYGVKD. V was pared by 8 bases and J by 5 bases, with 15 bases of the junction left unmatched. The CDR3 here is CAIASGRNAAGHNEQFF. The CDR3, as DNA: TGTGCCATCGCTAGCGGGAGAAATGCGGCGGGACACAATGAGCAGTTCTTC.